This T cell receptor (beta chain) emerged from a study of CD4 T cells in relation to SARS-CoV-2 and coronaviruses. Measured with immunoSEQ multiplex PCR; TCRdb has only the in-frame clones, and not every one. The table shows roughly 25,000 clones, with approximately 80% occurring only once. As to this clone: Antigen unknown.

Unexposed donor CD4+ T cells date from about 2011-2018, before the COVID-19 pandemic. CD4+ T cells were isolated from the cells after about 11 days of culture. As cell numbers allowed, unexposed-donor CD4+ T cells faced SARS-CoV-2 S/N and four cold-coronavirus spikes. Around 2 million PBMCs per well were cultured with approximately 9.5 IU/ml IL-2. Material for sequencing was CD4+ T cells from PBMCs, cultured in vitro. The receptor was derived from a human donor in good health.

The CDR3 here is CASSSGQGDSGANVLTF. CDR3 in DNA: TGTGCCAGCAGCTCGGGACAGGGCGACTCTGGGGCCAACGTCCTGACTTTC. The V call is TRBV7-9, the J call TRBJ2-6; TRBD1 aligns across 9 bases. Germline assignment: CDR1 SEHNR and CDR2 FQNEAQ (reference sequence). The trim removed 4 bases at V and 0 bases at J, leaving 4 bases unmatched. The CDR3 consists of 17 residues. Drawing the rest from reference TRBV7-9 and TRBJ2-6, the complete variable domain is DTGVSQNPRHKITKRGQNVTFRCDPISEHNRLYWYRQTLGQGPEFLTYFQNEAQLEKSRLLSDRFSAERPKGSFSTLEIQRTEQGDSAMYLCASSSGQGDSGANVLTFGAGSRLTVL.